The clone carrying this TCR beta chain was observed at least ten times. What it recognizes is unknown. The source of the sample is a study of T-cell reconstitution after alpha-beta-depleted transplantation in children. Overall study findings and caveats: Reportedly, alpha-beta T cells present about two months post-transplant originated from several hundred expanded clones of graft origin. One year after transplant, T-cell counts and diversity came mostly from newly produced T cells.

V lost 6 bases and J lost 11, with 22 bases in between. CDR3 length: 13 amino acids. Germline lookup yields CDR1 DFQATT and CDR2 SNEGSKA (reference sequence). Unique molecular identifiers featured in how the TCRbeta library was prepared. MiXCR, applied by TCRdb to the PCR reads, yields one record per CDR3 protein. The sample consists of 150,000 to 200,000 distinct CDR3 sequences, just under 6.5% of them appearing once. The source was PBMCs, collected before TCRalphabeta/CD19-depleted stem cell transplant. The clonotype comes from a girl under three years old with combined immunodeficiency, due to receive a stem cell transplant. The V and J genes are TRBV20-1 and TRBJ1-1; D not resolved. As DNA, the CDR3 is TGCAGTGCCGTGCGACCCATCGGTCACCTCGCTTTCTTT. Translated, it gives CSAVRPIGHLAFF.